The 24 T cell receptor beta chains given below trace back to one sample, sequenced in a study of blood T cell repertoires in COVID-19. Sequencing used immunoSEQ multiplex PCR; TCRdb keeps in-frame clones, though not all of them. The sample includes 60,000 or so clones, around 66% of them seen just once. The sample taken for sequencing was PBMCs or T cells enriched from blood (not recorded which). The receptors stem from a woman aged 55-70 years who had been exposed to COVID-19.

CDR3 sequence reads: CASSDTSRETQYF. The DNA for the CDR3 is TGCGCCAGCAGCGATACTAGCAGGGAGACCCAGTACTTC. The chain carries TRBV10-1 and TRBJ2-5; D is possibly TRBD2 (6 bases). V was shortened by 6 bases and J by 5 bases, with 13 bases between the two germline ends. Germline V gene data show CDR1 as WNHNN and CDR2 as SYGVQD (reference sequence). The CDR3 loop spans 13 amino acids.

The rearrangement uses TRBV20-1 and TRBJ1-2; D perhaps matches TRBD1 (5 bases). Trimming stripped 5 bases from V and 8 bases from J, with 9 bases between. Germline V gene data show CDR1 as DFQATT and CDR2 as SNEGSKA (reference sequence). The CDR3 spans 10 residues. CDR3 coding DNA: TGCAGTGCTGGGGGGGAAGGCTACACCTTC. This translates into CSAGGEGYTF.

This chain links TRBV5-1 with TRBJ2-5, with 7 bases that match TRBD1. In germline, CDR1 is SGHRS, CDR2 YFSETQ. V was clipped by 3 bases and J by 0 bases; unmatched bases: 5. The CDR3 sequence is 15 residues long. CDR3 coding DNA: TGCGCCAGCAGCTCCGGGACAGCCTACCAAGAGACCCAGTACTTC. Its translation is CASSSGTAYQETQYF.

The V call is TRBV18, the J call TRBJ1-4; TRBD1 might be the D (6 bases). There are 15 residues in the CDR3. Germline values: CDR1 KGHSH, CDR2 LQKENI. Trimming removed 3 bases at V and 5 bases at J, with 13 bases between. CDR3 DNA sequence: TGTGCCAGCTCACCTAGACAGGTCCGGAATGAAAAACTGTTTTTT. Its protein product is CASSPRQVRNEKLFF.

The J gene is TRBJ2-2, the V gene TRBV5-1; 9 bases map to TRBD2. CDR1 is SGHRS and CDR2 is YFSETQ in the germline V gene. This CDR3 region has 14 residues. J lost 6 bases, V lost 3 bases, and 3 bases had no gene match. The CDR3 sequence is CASSSSSGAGELFF. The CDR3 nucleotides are TGCGCCAGCAGCTCCTCTAGCGGGGCCGGGGAGCTGTTTTTT.

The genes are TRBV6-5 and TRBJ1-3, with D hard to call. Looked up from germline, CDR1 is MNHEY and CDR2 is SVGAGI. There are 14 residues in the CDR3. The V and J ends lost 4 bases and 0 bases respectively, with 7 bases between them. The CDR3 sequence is CASSLAGSGNTIYF. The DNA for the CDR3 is TGTGCCAGCAGTTTGGCGGGCTCTGGAAACACCATATATTTT.

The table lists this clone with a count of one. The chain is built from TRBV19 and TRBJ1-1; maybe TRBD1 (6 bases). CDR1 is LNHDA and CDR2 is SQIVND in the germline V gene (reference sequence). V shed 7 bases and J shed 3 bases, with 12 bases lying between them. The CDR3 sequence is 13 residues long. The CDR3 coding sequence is TGTGCCAGTAACAGGGAAAGGGACACTGAAGCTTTCTTT. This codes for CASNRERDTEAFF. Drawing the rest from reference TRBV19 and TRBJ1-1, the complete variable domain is DGGITQSPKYLFRKEGQNVTLSCEQNLNHDAMYWYRQDPGQGLRLIYYSQIVNDFQKGDIAEGYSVSREKKESFPLTVTSAQKNPTAFYLCASNRERDTEAFFGQGTRLTVV.

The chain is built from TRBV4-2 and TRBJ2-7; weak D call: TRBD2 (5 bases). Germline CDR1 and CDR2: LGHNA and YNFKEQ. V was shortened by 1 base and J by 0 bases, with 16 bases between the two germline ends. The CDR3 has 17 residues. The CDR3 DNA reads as TGTGCCAGCAGCCAAGCCCCCATTGGAGCGGCCTCCTACGAGCAGTACTTC. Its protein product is CASSQAPIGAASYEQYF.

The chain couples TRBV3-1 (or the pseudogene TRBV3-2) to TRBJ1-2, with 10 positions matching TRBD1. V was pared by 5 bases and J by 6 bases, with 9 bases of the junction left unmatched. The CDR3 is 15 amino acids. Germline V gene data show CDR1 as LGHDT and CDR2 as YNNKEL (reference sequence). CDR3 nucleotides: TGTGCCAGCAGCTCACACGGGACAGGGGACGATGGCTACACCTTC. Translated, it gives CASSSHGTGDDGYTF.

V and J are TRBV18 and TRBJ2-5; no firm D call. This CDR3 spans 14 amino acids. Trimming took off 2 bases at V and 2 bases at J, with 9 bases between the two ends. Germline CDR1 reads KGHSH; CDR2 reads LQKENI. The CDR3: CASSPDSLQETQYF. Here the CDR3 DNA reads TGTGCCAGCTCACCAGATAGCCTACAAGAGACCCAGTACTTC.

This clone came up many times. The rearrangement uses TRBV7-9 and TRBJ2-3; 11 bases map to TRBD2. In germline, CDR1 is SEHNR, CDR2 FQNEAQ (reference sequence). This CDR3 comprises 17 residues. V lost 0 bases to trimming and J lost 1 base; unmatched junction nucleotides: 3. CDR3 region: CASSLAQGLAGTDTQYF. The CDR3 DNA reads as TGTGCCAGCAGCTTAGCGCAGGGACTAGCGGGCACAGATACGCAGTATTTT.

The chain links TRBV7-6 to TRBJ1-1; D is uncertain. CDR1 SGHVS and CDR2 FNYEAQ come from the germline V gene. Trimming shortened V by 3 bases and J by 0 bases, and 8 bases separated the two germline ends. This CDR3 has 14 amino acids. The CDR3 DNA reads TGTGCCAGCAGCTTTACAGCCATGAACACTGAAGCTTTCTTT. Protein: CASSFTAMNTEAFF.

This CDR3 reads CASSLTGGYNEQFF. CDR3 coding DNA: TGTGCCAGCAGTTTAACAGGGGGTTACAATGAGCAGTTCTTC. The chain employs TRBV28 and TRBJ2-1; TRBD1 matches 8 bases. The CDR3 spans 14 residues. CDR1 is MDHEN and CDR2 is SYDVKM in the germline V gene. With 2 bases clipped from V and 4 bases from J, the junction kept 1 base outside the gene matches.

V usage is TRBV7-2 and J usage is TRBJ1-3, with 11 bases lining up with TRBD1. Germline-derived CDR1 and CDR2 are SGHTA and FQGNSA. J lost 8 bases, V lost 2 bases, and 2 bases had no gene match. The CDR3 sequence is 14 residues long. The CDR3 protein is CASSLRDRGDTIYF. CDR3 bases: TGTGCCAGCAGCTTAAGGGACAGGGGGGACACCATATATTTT.

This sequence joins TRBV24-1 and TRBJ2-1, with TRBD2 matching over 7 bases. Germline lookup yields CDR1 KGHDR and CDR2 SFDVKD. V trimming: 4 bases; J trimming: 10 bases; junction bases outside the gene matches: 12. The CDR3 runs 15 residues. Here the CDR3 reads CATSDTSRGTTEQFF. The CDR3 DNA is TGTGCCACCAGTGACACGAGCCGCGGGACTACCGAGCAGTTCTTC.

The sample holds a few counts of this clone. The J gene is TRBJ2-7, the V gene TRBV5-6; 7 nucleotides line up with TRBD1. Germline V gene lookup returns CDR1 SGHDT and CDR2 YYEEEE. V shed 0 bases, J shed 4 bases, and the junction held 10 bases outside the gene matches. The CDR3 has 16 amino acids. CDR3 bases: TGTGCCAGCAGCTTGGTCGGGACAGACTCCCAGTACGAGCAGTACTTC. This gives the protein CASSLVGTDSQYEQYF.

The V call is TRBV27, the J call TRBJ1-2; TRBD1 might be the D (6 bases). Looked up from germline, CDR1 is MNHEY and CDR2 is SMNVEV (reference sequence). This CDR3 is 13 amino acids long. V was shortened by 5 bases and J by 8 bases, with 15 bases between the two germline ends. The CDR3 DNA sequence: TGTGCCAGCAGTGGGCAGGGGATGCGGGGCTACACCTTC. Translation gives CASSGQGMRGYTF.

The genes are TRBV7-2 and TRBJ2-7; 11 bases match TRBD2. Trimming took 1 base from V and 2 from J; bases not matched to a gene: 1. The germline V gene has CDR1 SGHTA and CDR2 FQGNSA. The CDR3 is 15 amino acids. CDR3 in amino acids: CASSLVLAGAYEQYF. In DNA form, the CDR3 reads TGTGCCAGCAGCTTAGTACTAGCGGGGGCCTACGAGCAGTACTTC.

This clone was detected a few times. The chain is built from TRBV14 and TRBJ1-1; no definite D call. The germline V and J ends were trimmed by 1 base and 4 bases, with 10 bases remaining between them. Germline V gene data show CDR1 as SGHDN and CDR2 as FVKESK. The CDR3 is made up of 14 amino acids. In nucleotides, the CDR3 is TGTGCCAGCAGCCAAGTAACCCGGAGCACTGAAGCTTTCTTT. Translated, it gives CASSQVTRSTEAFF.

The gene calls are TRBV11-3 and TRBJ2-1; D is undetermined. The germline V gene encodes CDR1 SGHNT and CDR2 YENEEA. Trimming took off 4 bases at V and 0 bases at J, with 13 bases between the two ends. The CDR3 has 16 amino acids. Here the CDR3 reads CASSSRTRSSYNEQFF. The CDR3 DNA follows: TGTGCCAGCAGCTCGCGAACACGGAGCTCCTACAATGAGCAGTTCTTC.

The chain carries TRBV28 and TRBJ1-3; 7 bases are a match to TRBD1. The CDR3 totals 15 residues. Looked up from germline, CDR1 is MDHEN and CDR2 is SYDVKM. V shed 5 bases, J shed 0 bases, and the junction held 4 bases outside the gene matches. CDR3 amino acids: CASSLQGSSGNTIYF. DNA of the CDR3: TGTGCCAGCAGTCTACAGGGGTCCTCTGGAAACACCATATATTTT.

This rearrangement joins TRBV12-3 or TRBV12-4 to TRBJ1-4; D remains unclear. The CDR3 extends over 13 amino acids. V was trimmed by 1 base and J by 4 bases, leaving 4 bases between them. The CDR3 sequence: CASSLGGNEKLFF. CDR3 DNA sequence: TGTGCCAGCAGTTTAGGCGGTAATGAAAAACTGTTTTTT.

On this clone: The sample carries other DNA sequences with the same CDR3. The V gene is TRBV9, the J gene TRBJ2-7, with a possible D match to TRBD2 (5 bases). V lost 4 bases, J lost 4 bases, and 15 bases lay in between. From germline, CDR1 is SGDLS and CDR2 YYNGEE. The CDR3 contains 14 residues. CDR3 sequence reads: CASSPSGRGYEQYF. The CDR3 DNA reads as TGTGCCAGCAGCCCCTCGGGTCGCGGGTACGAGCAGTACTTC.

The CDR3: CASSNRGGRETQYF. The CDR3 DNA reads TGTGCCAGCAGCAACAGGGGTGGGCGGGAGACCCAGTACTTC. The chain carries TRBV2 and TRBJ2-5; 7 bases align to TRBD1. This CDR3 has 14 amino acids. Germline CDR1 SNHLY, CDR2 FYNNEI. J was trimmed by 5 bases and V by 6 bases; bases with no gene match: 9.